The 5 T cell receptor beta chains given below trace back to one sample, sequenced in a study of blood T cell repertoires in COVID-19 (dated by TCRdb to the early 2020s). Receptor amplification or capture employed the immunoSEQ multiplex PCR assay. The immuneACCESS repertoire file appears here via TCRdb, limited to in-frame rearrangements. These files lack a portion of the clones; in checked studies, under half of the deficit traces to unresolved V genes, and the cause of the others is not known. This sample comprises approximately 82,000 clones, approximately 90% of them detected only once. Around 1.2% of the sample goes to the ten largest clones. Material for sequencing was PBMCs or T cells enriched from blood (not recorded which). The receptors here all came from a woman aged 45 to 65 with acute COVID-19.

V gene TRBV5-8 combines with J gene TRBJ2-7, with 7 bases identical to TRBD1. V was pared by 4 bases and J by 2 bases, with 6 bases of the junction left unmatched. Germline V gene sequence: CDR1 SGHTS, CDR2 YDEGEE. The CDR3 consists of 14 residues. The CDR3 DNA reads as TGTGCCAGCAGCCTCCGACAGGGTCCCTACGAGCAGTACTTC. Protein sequence: CASSLRQGPYEQYF. The complete variable domain, with remaining parts taken from reference TRBV5-8 and TRBJ2-7, reads EAGVTQSPTHLIKTRGQQATLRCSPISGHTSVYWYQQALGLGLQFLLWYDEGEERNRGNFPPRFSGRQFPNYSSELNVNALELEDSALYLCASSLRQGPYEQYFGPGTRLTVT.

The rearrangement uses TRBV2 and TRBJ2-2; 12 bases agree with TRBD2. The CDR3 has 15 residues. CDR1 and CDR2 from the germline V gene are SNHLY and FYNNEI. V lost 6 bases, J lost 8 bases, and 7 bases stayed unmatched. CDR3 sequence reads: CASRERTSGNGELFF. CDR3 nucleotides: TGTGCCAGCAGAGAGAGGACTAGCGGGAATGGGGAGCTGTTTTTT.

The chain carries TRBV7-6 and TRBJ2-2; no clear D. Germline V gives CDR1 SGHVS, CDR2 FNYEAQ. This CDR3 contains 14 residues. Trimming took off 4 bases at V and 0 bases at J, with 6 bases between the two ends. Written as DNA, the CDR3 is TGTGCCAGCAGCTCAACAACGAACACCGGGGAGCTGTTTTTT. This sequence encodes CASSSTTNTGELFF.

The V and J genes are TRBV3-1 (or the pseudogene TRBV3-2) and TRBJ1-6; possible D gene TRBD1, 6 bases. The V end was cut by 4 bases, the J end by 9 bases, with 16 bases between. The CDR3 is 15 residues long. Germline V gives CDR1 LGHDT, CDR2 YNNKEL (reference sequence). CDR3 DNA: TGTGCCAGCAGCCTCCCACAGGGTAACGGTTCACCCCTCCACTTT. This gives the protein CASSLPQGNGSPLHF.

This rearrangement joins TRBV5-8 to TRBJ2-4, with D possibly being TRBD2 (5 bases). Trimming removed 5 bases at V and 8 bases at J, with 5 bases between. CDR3 length equals 10 residues. From germline, CDR1 is SGHTS and CDR2 YDEGEE. CDR3 nucleotides: TGTGCCAGCAGGCGGGACATTCAGTACTTC. It encodes CASRRDIQYF.